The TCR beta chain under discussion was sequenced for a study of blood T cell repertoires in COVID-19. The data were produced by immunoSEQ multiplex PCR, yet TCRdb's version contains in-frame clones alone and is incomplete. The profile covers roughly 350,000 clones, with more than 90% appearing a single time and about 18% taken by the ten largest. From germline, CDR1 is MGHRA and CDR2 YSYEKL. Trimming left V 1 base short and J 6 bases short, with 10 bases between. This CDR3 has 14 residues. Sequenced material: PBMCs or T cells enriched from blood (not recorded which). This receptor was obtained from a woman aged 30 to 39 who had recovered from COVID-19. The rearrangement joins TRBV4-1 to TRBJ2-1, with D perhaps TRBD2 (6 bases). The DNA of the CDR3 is TGCGCCAGCAGCCAAGTCTCGACTAGCAATGAGCAGTTCTTC. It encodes CASSQVSTSNEQFF.